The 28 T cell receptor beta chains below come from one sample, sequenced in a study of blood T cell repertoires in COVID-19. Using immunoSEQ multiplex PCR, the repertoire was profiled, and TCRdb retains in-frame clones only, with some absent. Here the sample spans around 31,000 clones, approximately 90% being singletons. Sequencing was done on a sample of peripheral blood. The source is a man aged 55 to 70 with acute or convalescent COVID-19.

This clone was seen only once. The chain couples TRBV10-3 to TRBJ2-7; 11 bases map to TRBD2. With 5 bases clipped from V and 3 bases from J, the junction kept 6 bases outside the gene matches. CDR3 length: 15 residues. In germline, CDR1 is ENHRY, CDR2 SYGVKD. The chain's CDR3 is CAISSTSGIVYEQYF. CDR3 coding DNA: TGTGCCATCAGTTCGACTAGCGGGATAGTCTACGAGCAGTACTTC.

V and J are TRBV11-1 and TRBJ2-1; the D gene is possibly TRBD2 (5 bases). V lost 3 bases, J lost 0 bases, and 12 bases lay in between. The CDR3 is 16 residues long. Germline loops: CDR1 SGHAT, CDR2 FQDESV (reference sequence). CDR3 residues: CASSFKRPSSYNEQFF. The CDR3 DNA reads TGTGCCAGCAGCTTTAAGCGGCCAAGCTCCTACAATGAGCAGTTCTTC.

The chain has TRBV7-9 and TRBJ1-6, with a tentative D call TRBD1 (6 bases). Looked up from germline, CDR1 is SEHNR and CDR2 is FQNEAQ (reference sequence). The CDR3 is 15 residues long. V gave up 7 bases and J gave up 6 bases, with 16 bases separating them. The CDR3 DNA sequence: TGTGCCAGCACCCCTCAGACAGGAGCTAATTCACCCCTCCACTTT. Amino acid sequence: CASTPQTGANSPLHF.

The CDR3 protein is CASSQGQGAGGYTF. The CDR3 bases are TGCGCCAGCAGCCAGGGACAGGGGGCAGGGGGCTACACCTTC. This chain joins TRBV5-1 and TRBJ1-2; 12 nucleotides line up with TRBD1. After removal of 4 bases from V and 8 bases from J, the junction contained 6 bases not matched to a gene. The germline V gene encodes CDR1 SGHRS and CDR2 YFSETQ. This CDR3 region has 14 residues.

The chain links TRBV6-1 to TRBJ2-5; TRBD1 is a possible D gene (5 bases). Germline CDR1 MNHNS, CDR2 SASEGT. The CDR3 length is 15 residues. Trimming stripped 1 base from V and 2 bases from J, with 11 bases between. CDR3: CASSEVPRTQETQYF. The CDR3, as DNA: TGTGCCAGCAGTGAAGTCCCCAGGACACAAGAGACCCAGTACTTC.

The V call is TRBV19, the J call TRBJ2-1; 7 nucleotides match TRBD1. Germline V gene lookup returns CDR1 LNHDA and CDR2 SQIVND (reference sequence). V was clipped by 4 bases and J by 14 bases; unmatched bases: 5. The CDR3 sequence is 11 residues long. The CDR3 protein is CASSTGTGEFF. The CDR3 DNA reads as TGTGCCAGTAGTACGGGCACAGGGGAGTTCTTC. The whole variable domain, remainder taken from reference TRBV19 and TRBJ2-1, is DGGITQSPKYLFRKEGQNVTLSCEQNLNHDAMYWYRQDPGQGLRLIYYSQIVNDFQKGDIAEGYSVSREKKESFPLTVTSAQKNPTAFYLCASSTGTGEFFGPGTRLTVL.

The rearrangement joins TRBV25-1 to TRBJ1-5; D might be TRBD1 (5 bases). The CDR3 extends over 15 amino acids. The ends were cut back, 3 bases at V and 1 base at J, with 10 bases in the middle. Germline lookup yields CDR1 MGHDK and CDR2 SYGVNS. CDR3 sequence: CASSDAGPSNQPQHF. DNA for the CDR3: TGTGCCAGCAGTGACGCAGGGCCCAGCAATCAGCCCCAGCATTTT.

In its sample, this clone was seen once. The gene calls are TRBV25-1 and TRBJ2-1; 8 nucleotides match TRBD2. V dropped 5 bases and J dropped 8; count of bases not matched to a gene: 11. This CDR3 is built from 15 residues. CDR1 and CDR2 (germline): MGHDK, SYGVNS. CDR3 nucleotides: TGTGCCAGCAGTTTGACTAGCGCCTCTGGGTATGAGCAGTTCTTC. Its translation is CASSLTSASGYEQFF. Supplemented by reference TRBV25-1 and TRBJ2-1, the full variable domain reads EADIYQTPRYLVIGTGKKITLECSQTMGHDKMYWYQQDPGMELHLIHYSYGVNSTEKGDLSSESTVSRIRTEHFPLTLESARPSHTSQYLCASSLTSASGYEQFFGPGTRLTVL.

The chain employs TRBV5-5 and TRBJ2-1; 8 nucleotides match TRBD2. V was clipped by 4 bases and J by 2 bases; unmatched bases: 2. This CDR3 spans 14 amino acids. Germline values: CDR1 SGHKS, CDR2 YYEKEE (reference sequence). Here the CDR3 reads CASSQGLAYNEQFF. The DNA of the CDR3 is TGTGCCAGCAGCCAGGGACTAGCCTACAATGAGCAGTTCTTC.

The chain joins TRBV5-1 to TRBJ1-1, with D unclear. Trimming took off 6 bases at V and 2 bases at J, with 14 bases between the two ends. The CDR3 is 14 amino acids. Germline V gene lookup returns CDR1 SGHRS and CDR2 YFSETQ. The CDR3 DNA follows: TGCGCCAGCACCCCAGACAACAAAAACACTGAAGCTTTCTTT. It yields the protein CASTPDNKNTEAFF.

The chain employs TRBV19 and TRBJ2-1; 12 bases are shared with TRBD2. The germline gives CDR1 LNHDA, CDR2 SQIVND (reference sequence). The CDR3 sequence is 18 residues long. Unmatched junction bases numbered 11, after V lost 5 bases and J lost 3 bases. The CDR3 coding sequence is TGTGCCAGTAGTCAACTAGCGGGAGGACCTACTGTCTACAATGAGCAGTTCTTC. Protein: CASSQLAGGPTVYNEQFF.

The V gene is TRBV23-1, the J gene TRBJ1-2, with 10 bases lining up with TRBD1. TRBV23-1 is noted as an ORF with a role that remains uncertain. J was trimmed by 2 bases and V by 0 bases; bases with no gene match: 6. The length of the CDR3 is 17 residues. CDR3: CASSQSKGQGRNYGYTF. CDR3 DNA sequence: TGCGCCAGCAGTCAATCGAAGGGACAGGGGCGAAACTATGGCTACACCTTC.

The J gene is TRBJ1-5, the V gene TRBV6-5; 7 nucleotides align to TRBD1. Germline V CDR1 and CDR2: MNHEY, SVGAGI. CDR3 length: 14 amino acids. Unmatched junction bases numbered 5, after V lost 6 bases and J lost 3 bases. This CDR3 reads CASRNRGTNQPQHF. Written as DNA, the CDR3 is TGTGCCAGCAGGAACAGGGGTACCAATCAGCCCCAGCATTTT.

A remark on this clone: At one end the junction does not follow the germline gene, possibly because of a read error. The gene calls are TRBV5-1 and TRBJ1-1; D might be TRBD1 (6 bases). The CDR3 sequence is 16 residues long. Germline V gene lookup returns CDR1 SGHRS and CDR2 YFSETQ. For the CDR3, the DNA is TGCGCCAGCAGTTTGGCGGTGTTGGGGGCAAAGACTGAAGCTTTCTTT. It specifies CASSLAVLGAKTEAFF. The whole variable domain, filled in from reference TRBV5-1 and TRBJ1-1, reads KAGVTQTPRYLIKTRGQQVTLSCSPISGHRSVSWYQQTPGQGLQFLFEYFSETQRNKGNFPGRFSGRQFSNSRSEMNVSTLELGDSALYLCASSLAVLGAKTEAFFGQGTRLTVV.

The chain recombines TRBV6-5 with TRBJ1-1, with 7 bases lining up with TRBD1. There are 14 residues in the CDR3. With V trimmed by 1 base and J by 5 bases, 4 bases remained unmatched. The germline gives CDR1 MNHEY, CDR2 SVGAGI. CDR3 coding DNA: TGTGCCAGCAGTTACTTACCGGGACAGACTGAAGCTTTCTTT. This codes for CASSYLPGQTEAFF.

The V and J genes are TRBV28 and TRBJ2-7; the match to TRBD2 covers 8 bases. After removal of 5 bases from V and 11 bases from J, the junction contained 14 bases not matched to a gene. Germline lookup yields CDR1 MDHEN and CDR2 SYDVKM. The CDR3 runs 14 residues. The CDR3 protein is CASSSDISGNSKYF. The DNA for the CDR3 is TGTGCCAGCAGTAGCGATATTAGCGGGAATAGTAAGTACTTC.

As DNA, the CDR3 is TGTGCCAGCAGCAAAGGGGGCAGTAATGAAAAACTGTTTTTT. Its protein product is CASSKGGSNEKLFF. This sequence joins TRBV21-1 and TRBJ1-4; TRBD1, the table's D call, lacks a check against the DNA. TRBV21-1 is termed a pseudogene. The CDR3 is made up of 14 amino acids.

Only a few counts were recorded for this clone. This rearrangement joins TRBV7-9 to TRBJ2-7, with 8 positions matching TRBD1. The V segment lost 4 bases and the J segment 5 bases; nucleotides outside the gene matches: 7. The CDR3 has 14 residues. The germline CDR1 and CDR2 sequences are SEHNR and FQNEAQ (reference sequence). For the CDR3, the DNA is TGTGCCAGCAGCTCCGACAGGGGCGCGCACGAGCAGTACTTC. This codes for CASSSDRGAHEQYF.

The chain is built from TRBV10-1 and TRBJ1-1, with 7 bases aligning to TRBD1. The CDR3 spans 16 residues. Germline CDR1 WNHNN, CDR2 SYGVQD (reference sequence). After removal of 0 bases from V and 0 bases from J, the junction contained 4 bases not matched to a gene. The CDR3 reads CASSESRGPLNTEAFF. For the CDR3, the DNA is TGCGCCAGCAGTGAGTCGAGGGGGCCCTTGAACACTGAAGCTTTCTTT.

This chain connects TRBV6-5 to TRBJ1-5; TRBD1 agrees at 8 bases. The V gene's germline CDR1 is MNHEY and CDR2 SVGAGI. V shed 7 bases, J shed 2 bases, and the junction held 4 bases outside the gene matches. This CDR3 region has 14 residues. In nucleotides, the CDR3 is TGTGCCAGCAATCCGGGACAGGGCAATCAGCCCCAGCATTTT. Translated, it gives CASNPGQGNQPQHF.

The CDR3 DNA sequence: TGTGCCAGCAGCTTAGATCGAACTAGCGGGGGGGCTATGAATGAGCAGTTCTTC. This translates into CASSLDRTSGGAMNEQFF. The chain employs TRBV7-9 and TRBJ2-1; 13 nucleotides match TRBD2. The CDR3 has 18 amino acids. V dropped 1 base and J dropped 7; count of bases not matched to a gene: 10. The germline V gene has CDR1 SEHNR and CDR2 FQNEAQ (reference sequence).

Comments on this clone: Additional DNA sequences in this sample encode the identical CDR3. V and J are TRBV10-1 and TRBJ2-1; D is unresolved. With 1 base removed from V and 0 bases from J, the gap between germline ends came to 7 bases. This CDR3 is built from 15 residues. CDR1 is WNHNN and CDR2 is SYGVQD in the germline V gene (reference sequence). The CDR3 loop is CASSELRSSYNEQFF. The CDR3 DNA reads TGCGCCAGCAGTGAGTTGCGAAGCTCCTACAATGAGCAGTTCTTC.

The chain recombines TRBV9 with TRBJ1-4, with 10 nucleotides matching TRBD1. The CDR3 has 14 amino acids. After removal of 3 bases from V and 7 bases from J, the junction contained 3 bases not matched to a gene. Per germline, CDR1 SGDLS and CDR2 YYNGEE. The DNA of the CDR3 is TGTGCCAGCAGCGGACAGGGGGCGGGTGAAAAACTGTTTTTT. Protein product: CASSGQGAGEKLFF. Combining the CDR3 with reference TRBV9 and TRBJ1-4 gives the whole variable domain DSGVTQTPKHLITATGQRVTLRCSPRSGDLSVYWYQQSLDQGLQFLIQYYNGEERAKGNILERFSAQQFPDLHSELNLSSLELGDSALYFCASSGQGAGEKLFFGSGTQLSVL.

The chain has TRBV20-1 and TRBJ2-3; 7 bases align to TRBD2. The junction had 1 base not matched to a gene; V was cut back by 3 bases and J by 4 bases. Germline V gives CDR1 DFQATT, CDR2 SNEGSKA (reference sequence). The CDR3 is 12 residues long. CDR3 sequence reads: CSASGLADTQYF. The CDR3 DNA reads TGCAGTGCTAGTGGACTAGCAGATACGCAGTATTTT.

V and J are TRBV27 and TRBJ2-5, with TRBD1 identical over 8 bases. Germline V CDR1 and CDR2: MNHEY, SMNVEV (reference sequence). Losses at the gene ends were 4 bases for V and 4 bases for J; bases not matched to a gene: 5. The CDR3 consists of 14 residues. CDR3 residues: CASSYLQGGETQYF. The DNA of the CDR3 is TGTGCCAGCAGTTACTTACAGGGGGGAGAGACCCAGTACTTC.

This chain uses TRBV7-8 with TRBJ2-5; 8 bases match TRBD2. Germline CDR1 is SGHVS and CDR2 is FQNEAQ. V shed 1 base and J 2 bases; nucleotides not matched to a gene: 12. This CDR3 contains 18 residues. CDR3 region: CASSLGREAPLLQETQYF. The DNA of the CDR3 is TGTGCCAGCAGCTTAGGGCGGGAGGCGCCCCTTTTACAAGAGACCCAGTACTTC.

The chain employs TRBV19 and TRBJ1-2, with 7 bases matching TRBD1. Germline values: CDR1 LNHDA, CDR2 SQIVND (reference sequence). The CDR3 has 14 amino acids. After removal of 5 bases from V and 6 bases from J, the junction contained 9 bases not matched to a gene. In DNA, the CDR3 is TGTGCCAGTAGTTCAACCCGGACAGGTGATGGCTACACCTTC. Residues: CASSSTRTGDGYTF.

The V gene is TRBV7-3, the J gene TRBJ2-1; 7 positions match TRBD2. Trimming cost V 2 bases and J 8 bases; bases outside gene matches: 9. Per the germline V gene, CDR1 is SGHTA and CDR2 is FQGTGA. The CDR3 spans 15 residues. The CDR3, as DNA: TGTGCCAGCAGCTTAGTGCCGGGGAGGGTGGATGAGCAGTTCTTC. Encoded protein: CASSLVPGRVDEQFF. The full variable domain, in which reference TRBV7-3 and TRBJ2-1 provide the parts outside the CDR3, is GAGVSQTPSNKVTEKGKYVELRCDPISGHTALYWYRQSLGQGPEFLIYFQGTGAADDSGLPNDRFFAVRPEGSVSTLKIQRTERGDSAVYLCASSLVPGRVDEQFFGPGTRLTVL.